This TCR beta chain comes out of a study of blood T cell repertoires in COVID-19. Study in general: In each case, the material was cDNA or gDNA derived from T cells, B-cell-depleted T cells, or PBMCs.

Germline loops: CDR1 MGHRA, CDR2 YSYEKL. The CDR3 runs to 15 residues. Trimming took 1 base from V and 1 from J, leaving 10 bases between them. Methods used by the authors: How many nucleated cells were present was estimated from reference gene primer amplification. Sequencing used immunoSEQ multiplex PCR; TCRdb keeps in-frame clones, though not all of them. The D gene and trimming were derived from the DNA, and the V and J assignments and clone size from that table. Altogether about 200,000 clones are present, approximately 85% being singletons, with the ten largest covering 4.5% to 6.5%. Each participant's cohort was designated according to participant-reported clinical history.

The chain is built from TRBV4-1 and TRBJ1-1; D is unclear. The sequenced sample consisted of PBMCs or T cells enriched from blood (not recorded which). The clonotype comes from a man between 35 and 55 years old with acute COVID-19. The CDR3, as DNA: TGCGCCAGCAGCCAAGGGCCCACATGGAACACTGAAGCTTTCTTT. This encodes CASSQGPTWNTEAFF.